The 10 T cell receptor beta chains presented below share a single source sample, sequenced in a study of cytomegalovirus exposure and HLA in healthy donors (dated by TCRdb to between 2016 and 2019). Receptor amplification or capture employed the immunoSEQ multiplex PCR assay. For the multiplex PCR, a mixture combining 60 forward primers for TCR Vbeta segments and 13 reverse primers for TCR Jbeta segments was used. TCRdb obtained this table from immuneACCESS and retained in-frame rearrangements with V and J assigned. These tables miss some clones; where compared with another copy, unresolved V genes account for less than half of the shortfall, and the remainder is unexplained. In all, the sample holds 150,000 to 190,000 clones, and 70% to 90% of those were seen once. The ten biggest clones cover 2% to 2.5% of the sample. The sample taken for sequencing was PBMCs. Every receptor here comes from a young woman in good health and CMV-seronegative.

The table lists this clone with a count of one. The chain employs TRBV9 and TRBJ2-1; D remains ambiguous. There are 15 residues in the CDR3. Trimming cost V 4 bases and J 0 bases, with 11 bases left between them. The germline V gene has CDR1 SGDLS and CDR2 YYNGEE. The CDR3 here is CASSNSADSYNEQFF. CDR3 nucleotide sequence: TGTGCCAGCAGCAATTCGGCGGACTCCTACAATGAGCAGTTCTTC.

The chain carries TRBV11-3 and TRBJ2-1; 9 nucleotides agree with TRBD1. CDR1 SGHNT and CDR2 YENEEA come from the germline V gene. Losses at the gene ends were 5 bases for V and 2 bases for J; bases not matched to a gene: 7. The CDR3 is 16 amino acids. The DNA of the CDR3 is TGTGCCAGCAGCAGTCGGACAGGGGAGGCCTACAATGAGCAGTTCTTC. Protein product: CASSSRTGEAYNEQFF.

The rearrangement uses TRBV11-1 and TRBJ2-5, with D possibly matching TRBD2 (6 bases). This CDR3 has 14 amino acids. The V gene lost 5 bases and the J gene lost 5 bases, with 15 bases spanning the gap. Germline V CDR1 and CDR2: SGHAT, FQDESV (reference sequence). For the CDR3, the DNA is TGTGCCAGCAGCCCGCCCGGGGGTATGGAGACCCAGTACTTC. Translating it yields CASSPPGGMETQYF.

The chain uses TRBV29-1 and TRBJ1-4; 7 nucleotides agree with TRBD1. Per the germline V gene, CDR1 is SQVTM and CDR2 is ANQGSEA. The CDR3 consists of 16 residues. V shed 6 bases, J shed 0 bases, and the junction held 10 bases outside the gene matches. CDR3 DNA: TGCAGCGTGACAGGGATGGGGGACTCAACTAATGAAAAACTGTTTTTT. It translates to CSVTGMGDSTNEKLFF.

The V and J genes are TRBV6-5 and TRBJ2-3, with 9 bases fitting TRBD1. V trimming: 4 bases; J trimming: 4 bases; junction bases outside the gene matches: 6. This CDR3 is built from 15 residues. Germline loops: CDR1 MNHEY, CDR2 SVGAGI. The CDR3 loop is CASSSPRQGADTQYF. DNA of the CDR3: TGTGCCAGCAGTTCGCCTAGACAGGGGGCAGATACGCAGTATTTT.

The rearrangement uses TRBV28 and TRBJ1-3, with a weak D call TRBD1 (6 bases). The CDR3 has 14 residues. Germline V gene sequence: CDR1 MDHEN, CDR2 SYDVKM. V dropped 7 bases and J dropped 4 bases, with 14 bases sitting between them. The CDR3 DNA sequence: TGTGCCAGCACCCTCGGGGGGCGCGGAAACACCATATATTTT. Amino acids: CASTLGGRGNTIYF.

Relative to its sample, this clone is medium-sized. The chain employs TRBV6-5 and TRBJ1-3, with 7 bases fitting TRBD1. V dropped 4 bases and J dropped 2; count of bases not matched to a gene: 5. CDR3 size: 15 residues. Looked up from germline, CDR1 is MNHEY and CDR2 is SVGAGI. CDR3 nucleotides: TGTGCCAGCAGTTTGGACAGGATCCCTGGAAACACCATATATTTT. Amino acids: CASSLDRIPGNTIYF.

This clone has only a few counts. The V gene is TRBV7-2, the J gene TRBJ2-7, with 8 positions matching TRBD1. The length of the CDR3 is 17 residues. Per the germline V gene, CDR1 is SGHTA and CDR2 is FQGNSA. V lost 3 bases to trimming and J lost 4 bases; unmatched junction nucleotides: 14. CDR3 in DNA: TGTGCCAGCAGCTTTAGGTTTGACGTGACAGGGGCGTACGAGCAGTACTTC. Translating it yields CASSFRFDVTGAYEQYF.

The V and J genes are TRBV14 and TRBJ2-7; 8 nucleotides match TRBD1. Trimming removed 1 base from V and 4 bases from J; junction bases left unmatched: 12. CDR1 is SGHDN, CDR2 FVKESK, per germline. The CDR3 is 17 amino acids. This chain's CDR3 is CASSQAGTGKGVYEQYF. DNA of the CDR3: TGTGCCAGCAGCCAAGCCGGGACAGGAAAGGGGGTATACGAGCAGTACTTC.

The chain couples TRBV20-1 to TRBJ2-3, with D possibly being TRBD2 (5 bases). Trimming took 6 bases from V and 12 from J, leaving 16 bases between them. Germline V gene sequence: CDR1 DFQATT, CDR2 SNEGSKA (reference sequence). This CDR3 spans 11 amino acids. CDR3 protein: CSAREIFSQYF. CDR3 DNA sequence: TGCAGTGCACGGGAAATCTTTTCCCAGTATTTT.